This entry lists 27 T cell receptor beta chains sequenced from one sample in a study of cytomegalovirus exposure and HLA in healthy donors. PCR was performed using 60 Vbeta and 13 Jbeta primers. Method: immunoSEQ multiplex PCR; TCRdb's copy keeps in-frame clones and lacks some. The sample contains 100,000 to 150,000 clones, about two thirds of which appear only once. The source material was PBMCs. These receptors all come from a man aged 30 to 39 in good health and CMV-seronegative.

As for this clone: At one of its ends the junction is not consistent with the germline gene, which may arise from a read error. Other DNA sequences in this specimen translate into the identical CDR3. The rearrangement joins TRBV10-3 to TRBJ2-3; 9 bases align to TRBD1. CDR3 length equals 15 residues. Germline-derived CDR1 and CDR2 are ENHRY and SYGVKD. CDR3 region: CAISELGQGELGQYF. CDR3 bases: TGTGCCATCAGCGAGTTGGGACAGGGTGAATTAGGGCAGTATTTT.

This rearrangement joins TRBV12-2 to TRBJ1-1; TRBD1 was called by the table and not checked on the DNA. TRBV12-2 is labeled a pseudogene. CDR3 length equals 16 residues. In DNA, the CDR3 is TGTGCAAGTCGCTTAGCGACCGGGACGGGGACAACTGAAGCTTTCTTT. Its translation: CASRLATGTGTTEAFF.

This clone was recorded a few times. The chain combines TRBV6-5 with TRBJ1-1, with a tentative D call TRBD1 (5 bases). The germline CDR1 and CDR2 sequences are MNHEY and SVGAGI. CDR3 length equals 15 residues. The V and J ends lost 4 bases and 0 bases respectively, with 12 bases between them. In nucleotides, the CDR3 is TGTGCCAGCAGTTCCCCGGGGGACTTGAACACTGAAGCTTTCTTT. Amino acid sequence: CASSSPGDLNTEAFF.

The CDR3 loop is CASSLEAMGYGYTF. For the CDR3, the DNA is TGTGCCAGCAGCTTGGAGGCTATGGGCTATGGCTACACCTTC. This chain joins TRBV7-9 and TRBJ1-2; D gene ambiguous. Germline values: CDR1 SEHNR, CDR2 FQNEAQ (reference sequence). The CDR3 totals 14 residues. Between the trimmed V and J ends, which lost 3 bases and 4 bases, there was a span of 12 bases.

The chain couples TRBV10-1 to TRBJ2-2; D perhaps matches TRBD1 (6 bases). The CDR3 consists of 13 residues. In germline, CDR1 is WNHNN, CDR2 SYGVQD (reference sequence). The V end lost 10 bases, the J end lost 5 bases, and 14 bases lay between the germline ends. CDR3: CATRQVLTGELFF. The CDR3 DNA is TGCGCCACCCGACAGGTCCTTACCGGGGAGCTGTTTTTT.

The J gene is TRBJ2-7, the V gene TRBV6-6; D perhaps matches TRBD1 (5 bases). The germline V gene has CDR1 MNHNY and CDR2 SVGAGI (reference sequence). Trimming removed 7 bases at V and 3 bases at J, with 10 bases between. This CDR3 spans 12 amino acids. The CDR3 region is CASTQTVYEQYF. CDR3 in DNA: TGTGCCAGCACCCAGACAGTCTACGAGCAGTACTTC.

This clone was seen a few times. The chain employs TRBV4-3 and TRBJ2-7, with D perhaps TRBD2 (5 bases). Germline assignment: CDR1 LGHNA and CDR2 YSLEER. Trimming pared 4 bases from V and 5 bases from J, leaving 24 bases between. CDR3 length equals 17 residues. CDR3 sequence: CASSRVQRLGEGHEQYF. Here the CDR3 DNA reads TGCGCCAGCAGCCGCGTTCAAAGGCTGGGCGAGGGCCACGAGCAGTACTTC.

The rearrangement links TRBV4-2 to TRBJ2-7; weak D call: TRBD2 (5 bases). The CDR3 length is 22 residues. V was cut by 1 base and J by 2 bases, with 33 bases left in between. Germline V lookup: CDR1 LGHNA, CDR2 YNFKEQ. In nucleotides, the CDR3 is TGTGCCAGCAGCCAAGTTTTAATGTTGGACCCATCTTGGAGCGGTTCAACCTACGAGCAGTACTTC. Encoded protein: CASSQVLMLDPSWSGSTYEQYF.

The chain recombines TRBV5-1 with TRBJ1-3; D is unclear. The CDR3 is 15 residues long. Germline V gene sequence: CDR1 SGHRS, CDR2 YFSETQ. V gave up 0 bases and J gave up 0 bases, with 7 bases separating them. CDR3 DNA sequence: TGCGCCAGCAGCTTGGAAACATCCTCTGGAAACACCATATATTTT. Amino acid sequence: CASSLETSSGNTIYF.

This clone occurred once. The V and J genes are TRBV10-1 and TRBJ1-1; D may be TRBD1 (6 bases). The germline V gene encodes CDR1 WNHNN and CDR2 SYGVQD (reference sequence). Trimming stripped 5 bases from V and 6 bases from J, with 22 bases between. The CDR3 is 16 amino acids. This CDR3 is CASSLYAGTPKAEAFF. As DNA, the CDR3 is TGCGCCAGCAGTCTCTACGCCGGGACACCTAAGGCTGAAGCTTTCTTT.

This chain joins TRBV7-9 and TRBJ1-1; possibly TRBD1 for D (6 bases). V lost 6 bases and J lost 0, with 11 bases in between. The CDR3 has 14 residues. Germline V gives CDR1 SEHNR, CDR2 FQNEAQ (reference sequence). The CDR3 DNA follows: TGTGCCAGCAGTTGGACAGCTATGAACACTGAAGCTTTCTTT. It encodes CASSWTAMNTEAFF.

V is TRBV7-9 and J is TRBJ2-7; 10 bases line up with TRBD1. The V gene end was trimmed by 8 bases and the J gene end by 3 bases; junction bases not matched to a gene: 4. This CDR3 contains 13 residues. The V gene's germline CDR1 is SEHNR and CDR2 FQNEAQ (reference sequence). CDR3 region: CASGRTGGYEQYF. The CDR3 DNA reads as TGTGCCAGCGGCCGGACAGGGGGCTACGAGCAGTACTTC.

The chain joins TRBV2 to TRBJ2-1; TRBD1 might be the D (5 bases). This CDR3 spans 15 amino acids. Per the germline V gene, CDR1 is SNHLY and CDR2 is FYNNEI. The V end was cut by 4 bases, the J end by 3 bases, with 13 bases between. DNA for the CDR3: TGTGCCAGCAGTGCGACAGAACTTCTCTACAATGAGCAGTTCTTC. Translation: CASSATELLYNEQFF.

This clone was counted a few times. The genes are TRBV9 and TRBJ1-2, with TRBD1 identical over 9 bases. Germline V gives CDR1 SGDLS, CDR2 YYNGEE. V lost 4 bases and J lost 2; bases outside the gene matches: 3. CDR3 length equals 14 residues. In nucleotides, the CDR3 is TGTGCCAGCAGCCTGGGGACAGGGAACTATGGCTACACCTTC. Translating it yields CASSLGTGNYGYTF.

The genes are TRBV7-2 and TRBJ1-5; weak D call: TRBD1 (5 bases). This CDR3 comprises 15 residues. Germline V gene sequence: CDR1 SGHTA, CDR2 FQGNSA. Trimming took 1 base from V and 6 from J, leaving 13 bases between them. In nucleotides, the CDR3 is TGTGCCAGCAGCTTAGGTGTCAGGGAGGGTCAGCCCCAGCATTTT. Its translation is CASSLGVREGQPQHF.

The rearrangement links TRBV5-1 to TRBJ1-2, with no clear D. V was clipped by 4 bases and J by 6 bases, with 13 bases between them. Germline CDR1 SGHRS, CDR2 YFSETQ. The length of the CDR3 is 13 residues. CDR3 bases: TGCGCCAGCAGCCCAAACAGTGGTCATGGCTACACCTTC. Its protein product is CASSPNSGHGYTF.

The chain couples TRBV4-1 to TRBJ1-5; TRBD1 might be the D (5 bases). Germline V gene sequence: CDR1 MGHRA, CDR2 YSYEKL. This CDR3 has 14 amino acids. Trimming pared 3 bases from V and 7 bases from J, leaving 13 bases between. The CDR3 nucleotides are TGCGCCAGCAGCCATAATACAGGCTCCCAGCCCCAGCATTTT. It encodes CASSHNTGSQPQHF.

The V call is TRBV5-4, the J call TRBJ2-7, with D perhaps matching TRBD2 (5 bases). The CDR3 sequence is 16 residues long. With 0 bases removed from V and 4 bases from J, the gap between germline ends came to 17 bases. Germline values: CDR1 SGHNT, CDR2 YYREEE (reference sequence). CDR3 amino acids: CASSLDVARTDYEQYF. The CDR3, as DNA: TGTGCCAGCAGCTTGGATGTCGCCAGGACTGATTACGAGCAGTACTTC. Full variable domain (rest looked up from reference TRBV5-4 and TRBJ2-7): ETGVTQSPTHLIKTRGQQVTLRCSSQSGHNTVSWYQQALGQGPQFIFQYYREEENGRGNFPPRFSGLQFPNYSSELNVNALELDDSALYLCASSLDVARTDYEQYFGPGTRLTVT.

This clone was recorded a few times. At one boundary the junction diverges from the germline segment, which might be a read error. The chain recombines TRBV10-3 with TRBJ1-1; the match to TRBD1 covers 10 bases. Germline-derived CDR1 and CDR2 are ENHRY and SYGVKD. The CDR3 covers 13 residues. CDR3 in DNA: TGTGCCATCAGTACTGACAGGGGGCGTCCCGTGGTCTTT. It codes for CAISTDRGRPVVF.

V and J are TRBV29-1 and TRBJ1-5; 7 nucleotides line up with TRBD1. There are 18 residues in the CDR3. Germline V gene data show CDR1 as SQVTM and CDR2 as ANQGSEA. V lost 4 bases to trimming and J lost 0 bases; unmatched junction nucleotides: 15. CDR3 region: CSVGLNRGASFSNQPQHF. CDR3 nucleotides: TGCAGCGTTGGTTTAAACAGGGGCGCCTCGTTTAGCAATCAGCCCCAGCATTTT.

This sequence joins TRBV28 and TRBJ1-5; D may be TRBD1 (5 bases). V lost 5 bases to trimming and J lost 4 bases, with 12 bases between them. The CDR3 is 14 residues long. In germline, CDR1 is MDHEN, CDR2 SYDVKM. CDR3: CASSLGGGNQPQHF. DNA for the CDR3: TGTGCCAGCAGTCTTGGGGGGGGTAATCAGCCCCAGCATTTT.

As concerns this clone: This sample includes further DNA sequences coding for the same CDR3. J is TRBJ1-5 and V is TRBV30, with D possibly being TRBD1 (6 bases). The CDR3 spans 13 residues. Trimming removed 0 bases from V and 5 bases from J, with 8 bases in between. Germline-derived CDR1 and CDR2 are GTSNPN and SVGIG (reference sequence). The CDR3 DNA sequence: TGTGCCTGGAGTGTACAGGGTGATCAGCCCCAGCATTTT. Protein product: CAWSVQGDQPQHF.

The rearrangement links TRBV5-1 to TRBJ2-3, with a possible D match to TRBD2 (7 bases). The CDR3 is made up of 15 amino acids. V was trimmed by 6 bases and J by 5 bases, leaving 19 bases between them. Germline V gives CDR1 SGHRS, CDR2 YFSETQ. CDR3 protein: CASTERGGPGDTQYF. CDR3 in DNA: TGCGCCAGCACCGAGAGGGGGGGCCCGGGAGATACGCAGTATTTT.

The rearrangement joins TRBV2 to TRBJ2-7; TRBD2 agrees at 13 bases. Germline assignment: CDR1 SNHLY and CDR2 FYNNEI. V lost 6 bases to trimming and J lost 2 bases; unmatched junction nucleotides: 1. The CDR3 sequence is 14 residues long. The CDR3 nucleotides are TGTGCCAGCAGCGGGACTAGCGGGGCCTACGAGCAGTACTTC. Its translation is CASSGTSGAYEQYF.

This chain joins TRBV5-1 and TRBJ1-1; TRBD1 agrees at 8 bases. CDR3 size: 16 residues. Germline CDR1 SGHRS, CDR2 YFSETQ. The ends lost 4 bases at V and 6 bases at J; junction bases unmatched: 14. DNA of the CDR3: TGCGCCAGCAGCCGCGAGACAGGGGCTGAGGGGGCTGAAGCTTTCTTT. As protein: CASSRETGAEGAEAFF.

The chain joins TRBV29-1 to TRBJ2-7; a possible D gene is TRBD2 (5 bases). The CDR3 covers 13 residues. The ends were cut back, 4 bases at V and 2 bases at J, with 12 bases in the middle. Per the germline V gene, CDR1 is SQVTM and CDR2 is ANQGSEA. CDR3 DNA sequence: TGCAGCGTTGTCGGGCCGACTACCTACGAGCAGTACTTC. Amino acids: CSVVGPTTYEQYF.

The rearrangement uses TRBV5-1 and TRBJ1-2; D may be TRBD1 (6 bases). CDR1 and CDR2 (germline): SGHRS, YFSETQ. The CDR3 has 13 amino acids. Trimming removed 3 bases from V and 7 bases from J, with 13 bases in between. CDR3 region: CASSSTGNPGYTF. Here the CDR3 DNA reads TGCGCCAGCAGCTCAACAGGGAATCCTGGCTACACCTTC.